These 31 T cell receptor beta chains were sequenced from one sample in a study of cytomegalovirus exposure and HLA in healthy donors. Some clones are missing from TCRdb's copy, which holds only in-frame ones; the method was immunoSEQ multiplex PCR. Of about 110,000 clones listed, over 85% are singletons. The material sequenced was PBMCs. These receptors were collected from a woman aged 18 to 35 in good health and CMV-seronegative.

The J gene is TRBJ2-5, the V gene TRBV27; 10 positions match TRBD2. Losses at the gene ends were 2 bases for V and 3 bases for J; bases not matched to a gene: 6. The CDR3 runs to 16 residues. Germline-derived CDR1 and CDR2 are MNHEY and SMNVEV (reference sequence). The CDR3, as DNA: TGTGCCAGCAGTTTAGTTGGACTAGCGGAAAAAGAGACCCAGTACTTC. Translated, it gives CASSLVGLAEKETQYF.

J is TRBJ2-5 and V is TRBV4-1; 15 nucleotides match TRBD2. After removal of 1 base from V and 0 bases from J, the junction contained 9 bases not matched to a gene. Germline values: CDR1 MGHRA, CDR2 YSYEKL. This CDR3 contains 20 residues. CDR3 in DNA: TGCGCCAGCAGCCAAGTCTGGACTAGCGGGGGGGGACCAGACCAAGAGACCCAGTACTTC. Translating it yields CASSQVWTSGGGPDQETQYF.

The chain recombines TRBV6-6 with TRBJ1-5; the D is unclear. The CDR3 consists of 15 residues. Germline loops: CDR1 MNHNY, CDR2 SVGAGI (reference sequence). V gave up 1 base and J gave up 3 bases, with 10 bases separating them. The DNA for the CDR3 is TGTGCCAGCAGTTACTACCGGGTCGACAATCAGCCCCAGCATTTT. As protein: CASSYYRVDNQPQHF.

This sequence joins TRBV4-3 and TRBJ2-7; a possible D gene is TRBD1 (6 bases). CDR1 and CDR2 from the germline V gene are LGHNA and YSLEER. V was shortened by 0 bases and J by 5 bases, with 14 bases between the two germline ends. This CDR3 is built from 15 residues. CDR3 DNA: TGCGCCAGCAGCCAAGATCCCGGGACACCAAACGAGCAGTACTTC. It is translated as CASSQDPGTPNEQYF.

The chain employs TRBV16 and TRBJ2-7; TRBD1 matches 9 bases. CDR3 length: 13 amino acids. CDR1 is KGHSY, CDR2 FQNENV, per germline. Losses at the gene ends were 2 bases for V and 5 bases for J; bases not matched to a gene: 1. The CDR3 DNA reads as TGTGCCAGCAGCCAACACAGGGGGCACGAGCAGTACTTC. Amino acid sequence: CASSQHRGHEQYF.

The chain couples TRBV18 to TRBJ1-5, with D possibly TRBD1 on 6 matching bases. V gave up 2 bases and J gave up 3 bases, with 11 bases separating them. The CDR3 runs 15 residues. Germline assignment: CDR1 KGHSH and CDR2 LQKENI. In DNA, the CDR3 is TGTGCCAGCTCACCAGTCAGGGGAGCCAATCAGCCCCAGCATTTT. As protein: CASSPVRGANQPQHF.

V and J are TRBV29-1 and TRBJ2-5; the D gene is possibly TRBD1 (5 bases). The germline gives CDR1 SQVTM, CDR2 ANQGSEA. V was pared by 4 bases and J by 2 bases, with 14 bases between. This CDR3 region has 14 residues. The CDR3 reads CSVVVQESQETQYF. CDR3 bases: TGCAGCGTTGTGGTACAGGAGAGTCAAGAGACCCAGTACTTC.

V is TRBV4-3 and J is TRBJ1-2; no clear D. V lost 3 bases and J 6 bases, leaving 11 bases between the germline ends. The V gene's germline CDR1 is LGHNA and CDR2 YSLEER. CDR3 length: 13 residues. The CDR3 loop is CASSQDRRDGYTF. In nucleotides, the CDR3 is TGCGCCAGCAGCCAGGATCGACGGGATGGCTACACCTTC.

This chain connects TRBV6-1 to TRBJ2-7, with 8 nucleotides matching TRBD2. The CDR3 has 15 amino acids. With V trimmed by 0 bases and J by 3 bases, 4 bases remained unmatched. Germline CDR1 is MNHNS and CDR2 is SASEGT. The CDR3 bases are TGTGCCAGCAGTGAAGCACGGGCGGGGGGCTACGAGCAGTACTTC. Residues: CASSEARAGGYEQYF.

The chain has TRBV5-1 and TRBJ1-2; no firm D call. The V end lost 1 base, the J end lost 5 bases, and 12 bases lay between the germline ends. This CDR3 contains 14 residues. CDR1 is SGHRS and CDR2 is YFSETQ in the germline V gene. In DNA form, the CDR3 reads TGCGCCAGCAGCTTGAACGCGGATTCTTATGGCTACACCTTC. Its protein is CASSLNADSYGYTF.

The chain uses TRBV7-9 and TRBJ2-5; 7 nucleotides agree with TRBD2. The CDR3 covers 17 residues. V trimming: 5 bases; J trimming: 2 bases; junction bases outside the gene matches: 14. The germline CDR1 and CDR2 sequences are SEHNR and FQNEAQ (reference sequence). CDR3 protein: CASSALGGPPYQETQYF. Here the CDR3 DNA reads TGTGCCAGCAGCGCCCTGGGAGGGCCCCCTTATCAAGAGACCCAGTACTTC.

The chain carries TRBV9 and TRBJ2-2; 7 bases line up with TRBD2. V was pared by 2 bases and J by 0 bases, with 7 bases of the junction left unmatched. Per germline, CDR1 SGDLS and CDR2 YYNGEE. CDR3 length: 17 residues. CDR3 DNA sequence: TGTGCCAGCAGCGTGGGAGGGTCCAGGGCGAACACCGGGGAGCTGTTTTTT. Amino acids: CASSVGGSRANTGELFF.

This rearrangement joins TRBV5-1 to TRBJ2-2; no definite D call. Germline V lookup: CDR1 SGHRS, CDR2 YFSETQ. Deletions cut 0 bases from V and 6 bases from J, with 6 bases between. The CDR3 length is 13 residues. CDR3 sequence (DNA): TGCGCCAGCAGCTTGGCCCAGTCCGGGGAGCTGTTTTTT. Its translation is CASSLAQSGELFF.

The V call is TRBV28, the J call TRBJ2-3, with 9 bases matching TRBD2. The CDR3 sequence is 15 residues long. CDR1 and CDR2 (germline): MDHEN, SYDVKM. J lost 4 bases, V lost 2 bases, and 4 bases had no gene match. For the CDR3, the DNA is TGTGCCAGCAGTTTAGGCGGGGGGGCCGCAGATACGCAGTATTTT. It codes for CASSLGGGAADTQYF.

The V gene is TRBV4-3, the J gene TRBJ1-1; D might be TRBD1 (5 bases). The V gene's germline CDR1 is LGHNA and CDR2 YSLEER. Trimming removed 0 bases from V and 6 bases from J, with 5 bases in between. The CDR3 loop spans 12 amino acids. CDR3 sequence: CASSQDRAEAFF. The CDR3 nucleotides read TGCGCCAGCAGCCAAGACAGGGCTGAAGCTTTCTTT.

V is TRBV6-5 and J is TRBJ2-7; 9 bases match TRBD1. Trimming took 7 bases from V and 4 from J; bases not matched to a gene: 11. Looked up from germline, CDR1 is MNHEY and CDR2 is SVGAGI. CDR3 length: 15 amino acids. The CDR3 protein is CASTPEGTGRYEQYF. DNA of the CDR3: TGTGCCAGCACTCCCGAGGGGACAGGGCGATACGAGCAGTACTTC.

The CDR3 reads CASSLWRGAITNEKLFF. In nucleotides, the CDR3 is TGCGCCAGCAGCTTGTGGCGGGGGGCGATCACTAATGAAAAACTGTTTTTT. The V and J genes are TRBV5-1 and TRBJ1-4; tentatively, D is TRBD1 (6 bases). V lost 1 base and J 2 bases, leaving 15 bases between the germline ends. Germline CDR1 reads SGHRS; CDR2 reads YFSETQ. The CDR3 length is 17 residues.

The rearrangement joins TRBV5-1 to TRBJ1-5, with 8 nucleotides matching TRBD1. Germline V gene sequence: CDR1 SGHRS, CDR2 YFSETQ. CDR3 length: 13 residues. V gave up 5 bases and J gave up 4 bases; unmatched junction bases: 2. The CDR3 protein is CASRRDRNQPQHF. The CDR3 DNA reads as TGCGCCAGCAGACGGGACAGGAATCAGCCCCAGCATTTT.

The chain joins TRBV6-6 to TRBJ2-7; possibly TRBD1 for D (6 bases). The CDR3 has 15 amino acids. CDR1 and CDR2 from the germline V gene are MNHNY and SVGAGI (reference sequence). Trimming shortened V by 5 bases and J by 0 bases, and 14 bases separated the two germline ends. CDR3 DNA sequence: TGTGCCAGCAGTGCGCAACGAGGGGGCTCCTACGAGCAGTACTTC. Encoded protein: CASSAQRGGSYEQYF.

The chain is built from TRBV4-3 and TRBJ2-6; D possibly corresponds to TRBD2 (5 bases). Trimming pared 4 bases from V and 1 base from J, leaving 11 bases between. CDR3 length: 16 residues. CDR1 is LGHNA, CDR2 YSLEER, per germline. CDR3 amino acids: CASSPAAGSGANVLTF. The CDR3 DNA sequence: TGCGCCAGCAGCCCAGCGGCGGGTTCTGGGGCCAACGTCCTGACTTTC.

The genes are TRBV10-1 and TRBJ2-1, with TRBD1 identical over 8 bases. Germline CDR1 is WNHNN and CDR2 is SYGVQD (reference sequence). Trimming cost V 8 bases and J 9 bases; bases outside gene matches: 9. The CDR3 is made up of 13 amino acids. The CDR3 nucleotides are TGCGCCAGCGGCCAGGGACAGGCGGTTGAGCAGTTCTTC. It encodes CASGQGQAVEQFF.

In DNA, the CDR3 is TGTGCCAGCAGCTTATGGGGTGCGGGCACCGGGGAGCTGTTTTTT. Translation: CASSLWGAGTGELFF. This rearrangement joins TRBV7-9 to TRBJ2-2, with D perhaps TRBD2 (5 bases). The CDR3 is 15 amino acids. Germline V gives CDR1 SEHNR, CDR2 FQNEAQ (reference sequence). Trimming took off 2 bases at V and 4 bases at J, with 11 bases between the two ends.

V is TRBV5-1 and J is TRBJ2-7; D remains ambiguous. The ends were cut back, 7 bases at V and 6 bases at J, with 20 bases in the middle. In germline, CDR1 is SGHRS, CDR2 YFSETQ. There are 14 residues in the CDR3. The CDR3 sequence: CASRNPGLSGEQYF. The CDR3, as DNA: TGCGCCAGCCGCAACCCCGGTCTCTCGGGCGAGCAGTACTTC.

V usage is TRBV2 and J usage is TRBJ1-2, with D unresolved. V was cut by 7 bases and J by 8 bases, with 14 bases left in between. Per germline, CDR1 SNHLY and CDR2 FYNNEI. CDR3 length: 12 amino acids. Here the CDR3 reads CASTPGRDGYTF. The CDR3 DNA reads as TGTGCCAGCACCCCGGGGAGAGACGGCTACACCTTC. The full variable domain, its missing parts supplied by reference TRBV2 and TRBJ1-2, is EPEVTQTPSHQVTQMGQEVILRCVPISNHLYFYWYRQILGQKVEFLVSFYNNEISEKSEIFDDQFSVERPDGSNFTLKIRSTKLEDSAMYFCASTPGRDGYTFGSGTRLTVV.

The table lists this clone with a count of one. The chain employs TRBV7-3 and TRBJ1-5; D is unresolved. V was cut by 5 bases and J by 4 bases, with 9 bases left in between. Germline loops: CDR1 SGHTA, CDR2 FQGTGA. The CDR3 extends over 13 amino acids. CDR3 sequence (DNA): TGTGCCAGCAGCCCCGGAGCGAATCAGCCCCAGCATTTT. It yields the protein CASSPGANQPQHF.

This CDR3 is CASTRQGGANEKLFF. CDR3 DNA: TGTGCCAGTACCCGACAGGGGGGTGCTAATGAAAAACTGTTTTTT. The chain joins TRBV19 to TRBJ1-4; 9 nucleotides line up with TRBD1. The V gene's germline CDR1 is LNHDA and CDR2 SQIVND (reference sequence). Unmatched junction bases numbered 6, after V lost 7 bases and J lost 3 bases. This CDR3 has 15 amino acids.

The chain employs TRBV19 and TRBJ2-7, with no clear D. This CDR3 is 15 amino acids long. Per germline, CDR1 LNHDA and CDR2 SQIVND (reference sequence). Trimming pared 1 base from V and 0 bases from J, leaving 10 bases between. CDR3 sequence reads: CASSIGMASSYEQYF. In DNA form, the CDR3 reads TGTGCCAGTAGTATAGGAATGGCCAGCTCCTACGAGCAGTACTTC. Together with reference TRBV19 and TRBJ2-7, the CDR3 gives the full variable domain: DGGITQSPKYLFRKEGQNVTLSCEQNLNHDAMYWYRQDPGQGLRLIYYSQIVNDFQKGDIAEGYSVSREKKESFPLTVTSAQKNPTAFYLCASSIGMASSYEQYFGPGTRLTVT.

V usage is TRBV29-1 and J usage is TRBJ2-1; 8 nucleotides align to TRBD1. The CDR3 has 16 amino acids. Germline V lookup: CDR1 SQVTM, CDR2 ANQGSEA. Trimming removed 2 bases from V and 1 base from J; junction bases left unmatched: 7. The DNA for the CDR3 is TGCAGCGTTGAATCCTCACAGGGGGGTTCCTACAATGAGCAGTTCTTC. It is translated as CSVESSQGGSYNEQFF.

This chain connects TRBV28 to TRBJ2-1, with TRBD2 matching over 10 bases. Germline V CDR1 and CDR2: MDHEN, SYDVKM. V trimming: 6 bases; J trimming: 5 bases; junction bases outside the gene matches: 4. The CDR3 extends over 14 amino acids. CDR3 DNA: TGTGCCAGCAGAGGTCTAGCGGGGGACAATGAGCAGTTCTTC. Its translation is CASRGLAGDNEQFF.

The V and J genes are TRBV4-2 and TRBJ2-2, with D unclear. Per germline, CDR1 LGHNA and CDR2 YNFKEQ. V lost 1 base and J lost 2, with 11 bases in between. This CDR3 is 16 amino acids long. The CDR3 coding sequence is TGTGCCAGCAGCCAAGCAATCGCGGCAAACACCGGGGAGCTGTTTTTT. Amino acids: CASSQAIAANTGELFF.

The chain joins TRBV5-1 to TRBJ1-1; D gene uncertain. Germline V CDR1 and CDR2: SGHRS, YFSETQ. V was trimmed by 4 bases and J by 0 bases, leaving 13 bases between them. The CDR3 is 15 amino acids. The CDR3 DNA is TGCGCCAGCAGCGTAGACACCCCCATGAACACTGAAGCTTTCTTT. It specifies CASSVDTPMNTEAFF.